Following are 8 T cell receptor beta chains from one sample sequenced in a study of blood T cell repertoires in COVID-19. Only in-frame clones appear in the TCRdb table, and some are missing; sequencing was by immunoSEQ multiplex PCR. The sample holds 250,000 to 350,000 clones, 70% to 90% seen once. The material sequenced was PBMCs or T cells enriched from blood (not recorded which). Receptors were obtained from a woman between 25 and 40 years old who had recovered from COVID-19.

The genes are TRBV6-5 and TRBJ2-3, with a tentative D call TRBD1 (5 bases). This CDR3 region has 13 residues. Germline V gene data show CDR1 as MNHEY and CDR2 as SVGAGI. V was trimmed by 6 bases and J by 6 bases, leaving 13 bases between them. The CDR3 sequence: CASRAPGADTQYF. CDR3 DNA sequence: TGTGCCAGCAGGGCCCCTGGGGCGGATACGCAGTATTTT.

This clone was recorded a few times. This chain links TRBV6-6 with TRBJ2-3, with D possibly matching TRBD2 (5 bases). The CDR3 has 14 amino acids. In germline, CDR1 is MNHNY, CDR2 SVGAGI (reference sequence). Trimming cost V 0 bases and J 1 base, with 5 bases left between them. The CDR3 bases are TGTGCCAGCAGTTACTCGGGAGGCACAGATACGCAGTATTTT. Translation gives CASSYSGGTDTQYF.

Notes on this clone: Other DNA sequences in the sample encode the same CDR3. The V call is TRBV5-1, the J call TRBJ2-6; D is uncertain. This CDR3 has 14 residues. Germline CDR1 SGHRS, CDR2 YFSETQ. V gave up 4 bases and J gave up 1 base, with 6 bases separating them. The CDR3 DNA reads TGCGCCAGCAGCCCAGTATCTGGGGCCAACGTCCTGACTTTC. Translating it yields CASSPVSGANVLTF.

V and J are TRBV12-5 and TRBJ2-5, with D possibly TRBD2 on 6 matching bases. The CDR3 totals 15 residues. Per the germline V gene, CDR1 is LGHNT and CDR2 is FRNRAP. The germline V and J ends were trimmed by 7 bases and 2 bases, with 17 bases remaining between them. As DNA, the CDR3 is TGTGCTAGTGCTTTAATGGCGAGCGGGCAAGAGACCCAGTACTTC. This gives the protein CASALMASGQETQYF.

The genes are TRBV11-2 and TRBJ2-7; TRBD2 might be the D (7 bases). The germline V gene encodes CDR1 SGHAT and CDR2 FQNNGV. Deletions cut 4 bases from V and 5 bases from J, with 18 bases between. This CDR3 comprises 15 residues. The CDR3 sequence is CASSYRPGGQNEQYF. As DNA, the CDR3 is TGTGCCAGCAGCTACCGGCCCGGGGGGCAGAACGAGCAGTACTTC.

As for this clone: This sequence may be a read error, since a much larger clone differs from it by one base. This sample also contains other DNA sequences that code for the same CDR3. The chain employs TRBV5-8 and TRBJ2-7; the D is unclear. The CDR3 consists of 11 residues. Germline V gives CDR1 SGHTS, CDR2 YDEGEE. Trimming left V 2 bases short and J 3 bases short, with 3 bases between. The CDR3: CASSFNYEQYF. The CDR3 bases are TGTGCCAGCAGCTTTAACTACGAGCAGTACTTC.

This clone has a count of ten or more. CDR3 bases: TGCGCCAGCAGCCAAGAGTGGAGGGGTCGGGAGACCCAGTACTTC. Protein: CASSQEWRGRETQYF. J is TRBJ2-5 and V is TRBV4-1, with a tentative D call TRBD2 (6 bases). Germline loops: CDR1 MGHRA, CDR2 YSYEKL. This CDR3 has 15 residues. Trimming cost V 0 bases and J 5 bases, with 13 bases left between them.

This clone was counted a few times. The gene calls are TRBV4-1 and TRBJ2-5; 10 bases are shared with TRBD1. Per the germline V gene, CDR1 is MGHRA and CDR2 is YSYEKL. The CDR3 is 17 residues long. The V gene end was trimmed by 0 bases and the J gene end by 6 bases; junction bases not matched to a gene: 10. The CDR3 here is CASSQDRARDRGQTQYF. DNA of the CDR3: TGCGCCAGCAGCCAAGATCGGGCGCGGGACAGGGGTCAGACCCAGTACTTC.